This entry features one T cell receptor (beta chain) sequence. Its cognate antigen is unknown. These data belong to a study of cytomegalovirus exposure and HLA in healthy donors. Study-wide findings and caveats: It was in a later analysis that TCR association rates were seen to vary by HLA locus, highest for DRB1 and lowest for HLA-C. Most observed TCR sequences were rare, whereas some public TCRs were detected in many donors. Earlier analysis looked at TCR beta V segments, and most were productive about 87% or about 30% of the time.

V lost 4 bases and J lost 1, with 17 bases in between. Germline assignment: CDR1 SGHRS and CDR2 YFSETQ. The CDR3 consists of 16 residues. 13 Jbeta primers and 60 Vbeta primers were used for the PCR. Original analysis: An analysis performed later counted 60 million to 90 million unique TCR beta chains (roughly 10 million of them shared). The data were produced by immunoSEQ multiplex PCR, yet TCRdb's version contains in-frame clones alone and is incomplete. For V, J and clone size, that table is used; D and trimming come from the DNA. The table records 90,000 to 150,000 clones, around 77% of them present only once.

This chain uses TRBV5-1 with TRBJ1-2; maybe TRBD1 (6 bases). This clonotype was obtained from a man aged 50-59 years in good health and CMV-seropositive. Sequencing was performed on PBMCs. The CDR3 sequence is CASSPDGQRFNYGYTF. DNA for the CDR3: TGCGCCAGCAGCCCAGACGGACAGCGATTTAACTATGGCTACACCTTC.